The rows below give T cell receptor beta chains drawn from one sample of a study of shared clonotypes between healthy human individuals. This table comes from immunoSEQ multiplex PCR, and its TCRdb copy is limited to in-frame clones, with some not included. The table records 2 million to 2.5 million clones, 80% to 95% of them present only once. The sequenced sample was naive CD4+ T cells from PBMCs. These receptors were collected from a man between 18 and 35 years old in good health. Some clones in this sample may be carry-over from other donors' samples. Both conserved end residues are part of each CDR3. Fields, in order: V gene, J gene, D gene, clone size, CDR3 DNA, CDR3 protein. The D gene is left open where the match is weak. Rows may omit the clone size; those that give it use once, few, many or a size class.

>TRBV19|TRBJ2-1|NA|NA
TGTGCCAGTAGTACCCCCCGGCGGCTATTTGGTGAGCAGTTCTTC
CASSTPRRLFGEQFF
>TRBV28|TRBJ2-4|NA|NA
TGTGCCACCACTTCAGGGCAGATATCCAAAAACATTCAGTACTTC
CATTSGQISKNIQYF
>TRBV4-1|TRBJ2-5|NA|NA
TGCGCCAGCAGCCAATCCAGGGGAGAGACCCAGTACTTC
CASSQSRGETQYF
>TRBV6-1|TRBJ1-1|NA|NA
TGTGCCAGCAAGGGGCAGCCGAACACTGAAGCTTTCTTT
CASKGQPNTEAFF
>TRBV28|TRBJ1-3|NA|NA
TGTGCCAGCAGTTTATCGGGGGTCTATTCTGGAAACACCATATATTTT
CASSLSGVYSGNTIYF
>TRBV1|TRBJ2-7|NA|NA
TGCACCAGCAGCCAAGATCATCGGGGGCACTGGGACAGGGACTTTTACGAGCAGTACTTC
CTSSQDHRGHWDRDFYEQYF
>TRBV15|TRBJ2-3|TRBD2|NA
TGTGCCACCAGCAGAACTAGCGATAGCACAGATACGCAGTATTTT
CATSRTSDSTDTQYF
>TRBV29-1|TRBJ2-2|TRBD2|NA
TGCAGCGTTGAGGGGGGACTAGCGGGAGGGGTCGACGGGGAGCTGTTTTTT
CSVEGGLAGGVDGELFF
>TRBV2|TRBJ2-1|TRBD2|NA
TGTGCCAGCAGGATTAGCGGGAGGAGGAATGAGCAGTTCTTC
CASRISGRRNEQFF
>TRBV5-1|TRBJ2-5|NA|NA
TGCGCCAGCAGCCCTCTGACCGGGCAGACCCAGTACTTC
CASSPLTGQTQYF
>TRBV6-1|TRBJ1-2|NA|NA
TGTGCCAGCAGCCATGGGGGGGTACCAAACTATGGCTACACCTTC
CASSHGGVPNYGYTF
>TRBV9|TRBJ2-1|NA|once
TGTGCCAGCAGCTTGACGACCCAGACGGGCAATGAGCAGTTCTTC
CASSLTTQTGNEQFF
>TRBV5-4|TRBJ2-7|TRBD1|NA
TGTGCCAGCAGCTCCCGGCCGGACAGGGTTTCCTACGAGCAGTACTTC
CASSSRPDRVSYEQYF
>TRBV6-4|TRBJ2-3|TRBD2|NA
TGTGCCAGCAGCCAGACACCGGGACTAGGTTTGGATACGCAGTATTTT
CASSQTPGLGLDTQYF
>TRBV18|TRBJ2-7|NA|NA
TGTGCCAGCTCACTGCGACTAGTTGACGCGTACGAGCAGTACTTC
CASSLRLVDAYEQYF
>TRBV5-1|TRBJ2-3|NA|NA
TGCGCCAGCAGAGTTGCGTCTAGCACAGATACGCAGTATTTT
CASRVASSTDTQYF
>TRBV9|TRBJ2-7|TRBD1|few
TGTGCCAGCAGCTCGGGACAGGGGGCCTACGAGCAGTACTTC
CASSSGQGAYEQYF
>TRBV25-1|TRBJ1-2|NA|NA
TGTGCCAGCAAGGAGGGCGATTATGGCTACACCTTC
CASKEGDYGYTF
>TRBV27|TRBJ2-7|TRBD2|NA
TGTGCCAGCAGTACCCGGACTAGCGGGATCTACGAGCAGTACTTC
CASSTRTSGIYEQYF
>TRBV28|TRBJ1-5|NA|NA
TGTGCCAGCGCGGAAACGGCTCCCAGCAATCAGCCCCAGCATTTT
CASAETAPSNQPQHF
>TRBV4-2|TRBJ2-7|TRBD2|NA
TGTGCCAGCAGCCATCCCCTCAGCGGGAGCGAGCAGTACTTC
CASSHPLSGSEQYF
>TRBV19|TRBJ1-1|NA|NA
TGTGCCAGTAGTCCACCGGGGGGGTTACCCACTGAAGCTTTCTTT
CASSPPGGLPTEAFF
>TRBV5-4|TRBJ2-6|NA|NA
TGTGCCAGCAGCTTGGGTACTCCTGGGGCCAACGTCCTGACTTTC
CASSLGTPGANVLTF
>TRBV5-1|TRBJ1-1|NA|NA
TGCGCCAGCAGCTTTTGGAGGGCGGGCACTGAAGCTTTCTTT
CASSFWRAGTEAFF
>TRBV2|TRBJ2-7|NA|NA
TGTGCCAGCGGAGCGGGCTACGAGCAGTACTTC
CASGAGYEQYF
>TRBV6-5|TRBJ1-1|NA|NA
TGTGCCACTATGAGGGCAGGCACGAACACTGAAGCTTTCTTT
CATMRAGTNTEAFF
>TRBV5-1|TRBJ2-1|TRBD2|NA
TGCGCCAGCAGGCCCTCGGGGGAGGGCAATGAGCAGTTCTTC
CASRPSGEGNEQFF
>TRBV28|TRBJ2-1|NA|once
TGTGCCAGCAGTTTACCGGGGGCCTCCTACAATGAGCAGTTCTTC
CASSLPGASYNEQFF
>TRBV5-1|TRBJ2-4|NA|once
TGCGCCAGCAGCTTGGAGTCAGGGAGAACGAACATTCAGTACTTC
CASSLESGRTNIQYF
>TRBV2|TRBJ1-5|NA|NA
TGTGCCAGCAGTGAAGCGCGGGGGACTAGCAATCAGCCCCAGCATTTT
CASSEARGTSNQPQHF
>TRBV19|TRBJ2-3|NA|NA
TGTGCCAGTAGTATAGCGGGGCGAGGAGGGGGTACGCAGTATTTT
CASSIAGRGGGTQYF
>TRBV18|TRBJ2-3|NA|NA
TGTGCCAGCTCACCCAAAACACTAGGGGCAGGGCCAGATACGCAGTATTTT
CASSPKTLGAGPDTQYF
>TRBV2|TRBJ2-1|TRBD2|NA
TGTGCCAGCAGTGAACACGTGGCTAGCGGGGGGTACAATGAGCAGTTCTTC
CASSEHVASGGYNEQFF
>TRBV15|TRBJ2-5|TRBD1|NA
TGTGCCACCGCAAGACAGGGGATTAAGACCCAGTACTTC
CATARQGIKTQYF
>TRBV11-2|TRBJ1-2|NA|NA
TGTGCCAGCAGCGGGTTGGGCAGGGATGACTATGGCTACACCTTC
CASSGLGRDDYGYTF
>TRBV9|TRBJ2-5|NA|NA
TGTGCCAGCAGCGTAGAGGTTGGGGAGACCCAGTACTTC
CASSVEVGETQYF
>TRBV5-6|TRBJ1-3|NA|NA
TGTGCCAGCAGCTCCTGGGGGTCCCACCCTGGAAACACCATATATTTT
CASSSWGSHPGNTIYF
>TRBV11-1|TRBJ2-5|NA|once
TGTGCCAGCAGCTTGGCTTTCAGGGCAGAGACCCAGTACTTC
CASSLAFRAETQYF
>TRBV30|TRBJ1-2|TRBD1|NA
TGTGCCTGGAGTTATAACAGGGGGGAGGGTGGCTACACCTTC
CAWSYNRGEGGYTF
>TRBV30|TRBJ1-2|NA|NA
TGTGCCTGGAGTGCCCCAGGGGACCCTGGCTACACCTTC
CAWSAPGDPGYTF
>TRBV5-8|TRBJ2-5|TRBD2|NA
TGTGCCAGCAGCTATAGGACTAGCGGTGGAGAGACCCAGTACTTC
CASSYRTSGGETQYF
>TRBV7-6|TRBJ1-5|TRBD1|once
TGTGCCAGCAGCTTAGCGGGACAGGGGAATCAGCCCCAGCATTTT
CASSLAGQGNQPQHF
>TRBV10-3|TRBJ2-5|NA|NA
TGTGCCATCAGTGAGTCGAGGGGAGAGACCCAGTACTTC
CAISESRGETQYF
>TRBV4-1|TRBJ2-7|NA|NA
TGCGCCAGCAGCCAAGGGATCCGGGACTCGACCTACGAGCAGTACTTC
CASSQGIRDSTYEQYF
>TRBV19|TRBJ2-7|NA|NA
TGTGCCAGTAGAGCAACGGGCCTTTTCTCCTACGAGCAGTACTTC
CASRATGLFSYEQYF
>TRBV10-2|TRBJ1-5|NA|NA
TGCGCCAGCGGGGAGGGTAATCAGCCCCAGCATTTT
CASGEGNQPQHF
>TRBV28|TRBJ2-2|TRBD2|NA
TGTGCCAGCAGCGGCGTACCCGGGGGAGCGGGAGTGGGCGGGGAGCTGTTTTTT
CASSGVPGGAGVGGELFF
>TRBV5-6|TRBJ1-4|NA|NA
TGTGCCAGCAGCTTGAGCGAAAAACTGTTTTTT
CASSLSEKLFF
>TRBV18|TRBJ2-2|TRBD2|NA
TGTGCCAGCGTATCTCTAGCGGCCGGGGAGCTGTTTTTT
CASVSLAAGELFF
>TRBV7-6|TRBJ2-2|NA|NA
TGTGCCAGCAGCCCCTTGTTCCAGGGCGCCGACACCGGGGAGCTGTTTTTT
CASSPLFQGADTGELFF
>TRBV7-6|TRBJ2-2|NA|NA
TGTGCCAGCAGCTTACCGGTATACCCCGGGGAGCTGTTTTTT
CASSLPVYPGELFF
>TRBV4-2|TRBJ2-3|TRBD2|NA
TGTGCCAGCAGCGGGACTAGCGGGAGCGCCCACACAGATACGCAGTATTTT
CASSGTSGSAHTDTQYF
>TRBV28|TRBJ2-3|NA|NA
TGTGCCAGCATTGCGGGACCAGATACGCAGTATTTT
CASIAGPDTQYF